This TCR beta chain was recorded in a study of cytomegalovirus exposure and HLA in healthy donors. Study results and limitations: The tendency of first-cohort TCR clusters to co-occur in the 120 or so validation repertoires was the finding of a later analysis. There were three CMV-associated chains whose specificity for CMV antigens was confirmed in vitro.

The CDR3 totals 14 residues. Trimming pared 4 bases from V and 0 bases from J, leaving 9 bases between. The germline V gene encodes CDR1 SNHLY and CDR2 FYNNEI. There are a few counts of this clone. Antigen specificity is unknown. Clones were read by immunoSEQ multiplex PCR, and TCRdb kept only the in-frame ones, dropping some. Of about 360,000 clones detected, around 86% appear once; the ten largest clones hold under 0.9%. The sequence came from a woman between 18 and 29 years old in good health and CMV-seronegative. This sequence joins TRBV2 and TRBJ1-1; D gene uncertain. The sequenced material came from PBMCs. CDR3 loop: CASSVKTMNTEAFF. In DNA, the CDR3 is TGTGCCAGCAGTGTTAAGACTATGAACACTGAAGCTTTCTTT.